This passage covers 24 T cell receptor beta chains from one sample sequenced in a study of blood T cell repertoires in COVID-19. TCRdb keeps only in-frame clones here, not all; method: immunoSEQ multiplex PCR. The data contain tens of thousands of clones, roughly 82% of them seen just once; the ten biggest clones take up approximately 7.1%. The sample consisted of peripheral blood. Receptor source: a human donor in a cohort sampled during active COVID-19.

The V gene is TRBV7-8, the J gene TRBJ1-4; a weak D match, TRBD1 (5 bases). Germline V lookup: CDR1 SGHVS, CDR2 FQNEAQ. This CDR3 spans 12 amino acids. V lost 5 bases and J lost 7, with 8 bases in between. DNA of the CDR3: TGTGCCAGCAGCCCTCAGGGTGAAAAACTGTTTTTT. Translating gives CASSPQGEKLFF. The full variable domain, rest sourced from reference TRBV7-8 and TRBJ1-4, is GAGVSQSPRYKVAKRGQDVALRCDPISGHVSLFWYQQALGQGPEFLTYFQNEAQLDKSGLPSDRFFAERPEGSVSTLKIQRTQQEDSAVYLCASSPQGEKLFFGSGTQLSVL.

The CDR3 sequence is CAWSVPVKEAKNIQYF. The CDR3 DNA is TGTGCCTGGAGTGTACCGGTCAAAGAGGCCAAAAACATTCAGTACTTC. The rearrangement joins TRBV30 to TRBJ2-4; D uncertain. CDR1 GTSNPN and CDR2 SVGIG come from the germline V gene (reference sequence). The CDR3 spans 16 residues. The V gene lost 0 bases and the J gene lost 1 base, with 13 bases spanning the gap.

This clone has a single count. This chain connects TRBV18 to TRBJ1-5; no definite D call. V was trimmed by 3 bases and J by 1 base, leaving 13 bases between them. Germline-derived CDR1 and CDR2 are KGHSH and LQKENI. This CDR3 has 16 residues. The CDR3 nucleotides are TGTGCCAGCTCACCTCCGGGAGGAAGGAGCAATCAGCCCCAGCATTTT. Encoded protein: CASSPPGGRSNQPQHF.

This clone was seen more than once but under ten times. The chain uses TRBV4-3 and TRBJ1-5; the match to TRBD1 covers 9 bases. Germline V gene sequence: CDR1 LGHNA, CDR2 YSLEER. The CDR3 is 18 amino acids. The V gene end was trimmed by 2 bases and the J gene end by 6 bases; junction bases not matched to a gene: 14. The CDR3 sequence is CASSQSLGGDRVGQPQHF. In DNA, the CDR3 is TGCGCCAGCAGCCAATCCCTCGGGGGGGACAGGGTAGGTCAGCCCCAGCATTTT.

This sequence joins TRBV11-3 and TRBJ2-1; 13 bases align to TRBD2. Germline values: CDR1 SGHNT, CDR2 YENEEA. V lost 0 bases, J lost 4 bases, and 3 bases stayed unmatched. This CDR3 has 17 residues. The CDR3 sequence: CASSLELAGGGYNEQFF. DNA for the CDR3: TGTGCCAGCAGCTTAGAACTAGCGGGAGGGGGGTACAATGAGCAGTTCTTC. The full variable domain, rest sourced from reference TRBV11-3 and TRBJ2-1, is EAGVVQSPRYKIIEKKQPVAFWCNPISGHNTLYWYLQNLGQGPELLIRYENEEAVDDSQLPKDRFSAERLKGVDSTLKIQPAELGDSAVYLCASSLELAGGGYNEQFFGPGTRLTVL.

V usage is TRBV30 and J usage is TRBJ1-5; tentative D call: TRBD1 (6 bases). Between the trimmed V and J ends, which lost 3 bases and 2 bases, there was a span of 14 bases. Germline CDR1 and CDR2: GTSNPN and SVGIG (reference sequence). The CDR3 is made up of 15 amino acids. The chain's CDR3 is CAWSTTGLGNQPQHF. In DNA form, the CDR3 reads TGTGCCTGGAGCACCACAGGGTTGGGCAATCAGCCCCAGCATTTT. The whole variable domain, remainder taken from reference TRBV30 and TRBJ1-5, is SQTIHQWPATLVQPVGSPLSLECTVEGTSNPNLYWYRQAAGRGLQLLFYSVGIGQISSEVPQNLSASRPQDRQFILSSKKLLLSDSGFYLCAWSTTGLGNQPQHFGDGTRLSIL.

V and J are TRBV6-5 and TRBJ2-7; 11 nucleotides align to TRBD2. The CDR3 spans 14 residues. The J segment lost 2 bases and the V segment lost 9 bases, leaving 6 bases of the junction unmatched. Germline CDR1 and CDR2: MNHEY and SVGAGI. The CDR3 loop reads CASTSGRDTYEQYF. CDR3 nucleotide sequence: TGTGCCAGTACTAGCGGGAGAGATACCTACGAGCAGTACTTC.

On this clone: One end of the junction is discordant with germline, which a read error may explain. The DNA of the CDR3 is TGTGCCAGCAGCTTAGTGGCGGCGAAGACCGGGGAGCTGTTTTTT. It translates to CASSLVAAKTGELFF. The chain combines TRBV11-1 with TRBJ2-2; D uncertain. Germline-derived CDR1 and CDR2 are SGHAT and FQDESV (reference sequence). The CDR3 runs 15 residues.

The chain is built from TRBV29-1 and TRBJ2-1; D remains ambiguous. In germline, CDR1 is SQVTM, CDR2 ANQGSEA. Between the trimmed V and J ends, which lost 6 bases and 9 bases, there was a span of 15 bases. This CDR3 has 12 residues. CDR3 loop: CSVERGVGEQFF. The CDR3 DNA is TGCAGCGTCGAACGCGGCGTGGGTGAGCAGTTCTTC.

The chain joins TRBV6-5 to TRBJ1-2; perhaps TRBD1 as D (5 bases). This CDR3 region has 15 residues. Trimming took 5 bases from V and 4 from J, leaving 17 bases between them. Germline V gene data show CDR1 as MNHEY and CDR2 as SVGAGI. The CDR3 nucleotides read TGTGCCAGCAGTCCCGGTGGGGGGTGGGTCTATGGCTACACCTTC. It specifies CASSPGGGWVYGYTF.

This chain links TRBV3-1 (or the pseudogene TRBV3-2) with TRBJ2-4; TRBD2 agrees at 7 bases. Germline trimming cut 4 bases from V and 1 base from J; bases unmatched to any gene: 7. Germline V gene sequence: CDR1 LGHDT, CDR2 YNNKEL (reference sequence). This CDR3 has 16 residues. CDR3 amino acids: CASSPRLGGAKNIQYF. CDR3 coding DNA: TGTGCCAGCAGCCCCCGACTCGGGGGGGCCAAAAACATTCAGTACTTC.

V is TRBV11-2 and J is TRBJ2-7; 8 nucleotides match TRBD1. Germline V CDR1 and CDR2: SGHAT, FQNNGV. The CDR3 is made up of 14 amino acids. J lost 2 bases, V lost 0 bases, and 0 bases had no gene match. CDR3 sequence: CASSLEQGAYEQYF. The CDR3 DNA reads TGTGCCAGCAGCTTAGAACAGGGGGCCTACGAGCAGTACTTC.

The chain recombines TRBV15 with TRBJ2-1, with D possibly being TRBD2 (6 bases). V was cut by 4 bases and J by 0 bases, with 13 bases left in between. The CDR3 spans 16 residues. Germline CDR1 and CDR2: LNHNV and YYDKDF (reference sequence). Here the CDR3 reads CATSTGLQSSYNEQFF. In nucleotides, the CDR3 is TGTGCCACCAGCACTGGACTACAGAGCTCCTACAATGAGCAGTTCTTC.

The chain uses TRBV7-2 and TRBJ1-6, with 7 bases aligning to TRBD1. CDR3 length: 14 residues. Germline CDR1 reads SGHTA; CDR2 reads FQGNSA. The V gene end was trimmed by 5 bases and the J gene end by 7 bases; junction bases not matched to a gene: 5. The CDR3 DNA follows: TGTGCCAGCAGCCTACGGGACAGCAATTCACCCCTCCACTTT. Its translation: CASSLRDSNSPLHF.

This chain links TRBV28 with TRBJ2-3; TRBD1 matches at 9 bases. V lost 2 bases and J lost 0; bases outside the gene matches: 6. Germline values: CDR1 MDHEN, CDR2 SYDVKM. The CDR3 sequence is 17 residues long. CDR3 nucleotides: TGTGCCAGCAGTTTAGGGACAGGGCCCCGAAGCACAGATACGCAGTATTTT. Translated: CASSLGTGPRSTDTQYF.

The gene calls are TRBV6-5 and TRBJ1-2; TRBD1 matches 10 bases. Germline values: CDR1 MNHEY, CDR2 SVGAGI. The CDR3 runs 13 residues. The trim removed 6 bases at V and 5 bases at J, leaving 3 bases unmatched. The CDR3 sequence is CASRKGQGYGYTF. DNA for the CDR3: TGTGCCAGCAGGAAGGGACAGGGGTATGGCTACACCTTC.

The gene calls are TRBV24-1 and TRBJ2-7; 11 nucleotides align to TRBD2. The germline gives CDR1 KGHDR, CDR2 SFDVKD. V dropped 3 bases and J dropped 5; count of bases not matched to a gene: 8. CDR3 size: 16 residues. CDR3 protein: CATSDARTSGLDEQYF. In DNA form, the CDR3 reads TGTGCCACCAGTGATGCCAGGACTAGCGGGCTAGACGAGCAGTACTTC.

This clone has just a few counts. Distinct nucleotide sequences in the sample also encode this CDR3. CDR3 sequence (DNA): TGTGCCAGCAGTGGACAGGGAATCAATCAGCCCCAGCATTTT. Amino acids: CASSGQGINQPQHF. The rearrangement joins TRBV2 to TRBJ1-5; 7 bases match TRBD1. V shed 4 bases and J 3 bases; nucleotides not matched to a gene: 3. Per the germline V gene, CDR1 is SNHLY and CDR2 is FYNNEI. This CDR3 spans 14 amino acids. The variable domain in full, with the rest retrieved from reference TRBV2 and TRBJ1-5, is EPEVTQTPSHQVTQMGQEVILRCVPISNHLYFYWYRQILGQKVEFLVSFYNNEISEKSEIFDDQFSVERPDGSNFTLKIRSTKLEDSAMYFCASSGQGINQPQHFGDGTRLSIL.

The chain has TRBV5-5 and TRBJ1-5; D is perhaps TRBD1 (5 bases). The germline V and J ends were trimmed by 4 bases and 5 bases, with 19 bases remaining between them. Germline V gene lookup returns CDR1 SGHKS and CDR2 YYEKEE (reference sequence). This CDR3 comprises 16 residues. CDR3 in amino acids: CASSVNSGLRDQPQHF. CDR3 DNA sequence: TGTGCCAGCAGCGTAAATTCAGGGTTAAGGGATCAGCCCCAGCATTTT.

The gene calls are TRBV18 and TRBJ2-2, with D possibly being TRBD1 (6 bases). Germline assignment: CDR1 KGHSH and CDR2 LQKENI. This CDR3 has 15 amino acids. Trimming left V 3 bases short and J 0 bases short, with 8 bases between. The CDR3 DNA follows: TGTGCCAGCTCACCCGGGACAACGAACACCGGGGAGCTGTTTTTT. It encodes CASSPGTTNTGELFF.

The chain is built from TRBV2 and TRBJ1-1; TRBD1 might be the D (5 bases). V shed 0 bases and J shed 10 bases, with 9 bases lying between them. The CDR3 is 12 amino acids. Germline CDR1 reads SNHLY; CDR2 reads FYNNEI. CDR3 sequence (DNA): TGTGCCAGCAGTGAAGCTGGGGGGACAGCTTTCTTT. Protein sequence: CASSEAGGTAFF.

The genes are TRBV7-9 and TRBJ1-2, with 7 positions matching TRBD1. In germline, CDR1 is SEHNR, CDR2 FQNEAQ (reference sequence). The CDR3 covers 12 residues. V was clipped by 5 bases and J by 7 bases; unmatched bases: 4. The CDR3 loop reads CASSPTGAGYTF. The CDR3 DNA reads TGTGCCAGCAGCCCAACAGGGGCTGGCTACACCTTC.

This chain connects TRBV5-1 to TRBJ2-7; maybe TRBD1 (6 bases). Germline loops: CDR1 SGHRS, CDR2 YFSETQ. V shed 1 base and J shed 7 bases, with 21 bases lying between them. There are 16 residues in the CDR3. This chain's CDR3 is CASSLSPTGRVQEQYF. The CDR3, as DNA: TGCGCCAGCAGCTTGAGTCCCACAGGGAGAGTTCAAGAGCAGTACTTC.

The chain uses TRBV7-2 and TRBJ2-1, with 10 positions matching TRBD2. V shed 5 bases and J 9 bases; nucleotides not matched to a gene: 13. The CDR3 has 16 amino acids. Per the germline V gene, CDR1 is SGHTA and CDR2 is FQGNSA. The CDR3 loop reads CASSGQTGTSDGEQFF. The CDR3 nucleotides read TGTGCCAGCAGCGGGCAAACCGGGACTAGCGACGGTGAGCAGTTCTTC.